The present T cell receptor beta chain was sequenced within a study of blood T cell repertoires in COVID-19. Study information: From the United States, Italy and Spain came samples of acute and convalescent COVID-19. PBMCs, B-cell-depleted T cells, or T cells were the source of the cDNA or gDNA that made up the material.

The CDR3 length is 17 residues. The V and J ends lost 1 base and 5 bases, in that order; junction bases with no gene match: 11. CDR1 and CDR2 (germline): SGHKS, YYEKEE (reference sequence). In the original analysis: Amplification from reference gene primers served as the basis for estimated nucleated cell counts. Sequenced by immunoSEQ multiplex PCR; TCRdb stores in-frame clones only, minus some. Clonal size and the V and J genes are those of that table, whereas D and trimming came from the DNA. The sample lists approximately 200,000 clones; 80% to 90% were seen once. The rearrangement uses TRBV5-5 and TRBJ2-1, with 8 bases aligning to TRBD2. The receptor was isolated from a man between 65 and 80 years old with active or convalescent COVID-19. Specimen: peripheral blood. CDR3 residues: CASSLRGGATWNNEQFF. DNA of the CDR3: TGTGCCAGCAGCTTGCGGGGGGGCGCGACCTGGAACAATGAGCAGTTCTTC. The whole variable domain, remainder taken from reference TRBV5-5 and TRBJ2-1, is DAGVTQSPTHLIKTRGQQVTLRCSPISGHKSVSWYQQVLGQGPQFIFQYYEKEERGRGNFPDRFSARQFPNYSSELNVNALLLGDSALYLCASSLRGGATWNNEQFFGPGTRLTVL.